This T cell receptor beta chain originates from a study of blood T cell repertoires in COVID-19. Study in general: Samples of COVID-19 (acute and convalescent) were obtained from the United States, Italy and Spain. PBMCs, B-cell-depleted T cells, or T cells were the source of the cDNA or gDNA that made up the material.

This CDR3 contains 16 residues. CDR1 and CDR2 from the germline V gene are MNHEY and SVGEGT. V shed 5 bases and J 1 base; nucleotides not matched to a gene: 9. Original analysis: Reference gene primer amplification gave nucleated cell count estimates. The table came from immunoSEQ multiplex PCR; TCRdb's copy has only in-frame clones and leaves some out. Clone size and the V and J calls come from that table; the DNA yielded D and trimming. The table shows roughly 160,000 clones, with more than 85% occurring only once. The chain is built from TRBV6-2 or TRBV6-3 and TRBJ1-2; 8 bases match TRBD1. The clonotype originates from a man aged 55 to 70 with COVID-19, enrolled during active disease. Sequencing was carried out using peripheral blood. CDR3 nucleotides: TGTGCCAGCAGTGACGGACAGGGCACCCTTAACTATGGCTACACCTTC. This sequence encodes CASSDGQGTLNYGYTF.